These 15 T cell receptor beta chains originate from one sample sequenced in a study of PD-1 blockade in mismatch repair-deficient tumors. The table came from immunoSEQ multiplex PCR; TCRdb's copy has only in-frame clones and leaves some out. In the table there are some 120,000 clones, roughly 86% of which are singletons. The input for sequencing was peripheral blood, taken 44 weeks after starting pembrolizumab. The source is an adult with mismatch repair-deficient cancer.

This clone was recorded a few times. The chain couples TRBV11-2 to TRBJ2-7, with D perhaps matching TRBD1 (6 bases). V was cut by 1 base and J by 4 bases, with 17 bases left in between. From germline, CDR1 is SGHAT and CDR2 FQNNGV. The CDR3 totals 16 residues. CDR3 sequence: CASSLVLADRTYEQYF. In DNA, the CDR3 is TGTGCCAGCAGCTTAGTGTTGGCGGACAGAACGTACGAGCAGTACTTC.

The chain carries TRBV6-5 and TRBJ1-2; 7 positions agree with TRBD1. After removal of 5 bases from V and 4 bases from J, the junction contained 7 bases not matched to a gene. CDR1 and CDR2 (germline): MNHEY, SVGAGI. This CDR3 contains 14 residues. The CDR3 region is CASSRDSKRYGYTF. CDR3 bases: TGTGCCAGCAGTCGGGACAGCAAACGCTATGGCTACACCTTC.

The rearrangement uses TRBV11-2 and TRBJ2-5; D gene uncertain. This CDR3 is 16 amino acids long. Trimming shortened V by 0 bases and J by 6 bases, and 17 bases separated the two germline ends. Germline assignment: CDR1 SGHAT and CDR2 FQNNGV. This CDR3 reads CASSLDFPWRAKTQYF. CDR3 nucleotide sequence: TGTGCCAGCAGCTTAGATTTCCCTTGGCGTGCCAAGACCCAGTACTTC.

V gene TRBV11-2 combines with J gene TRBJ2-7; D unresolved. Germline lookup yields CDR1 SGHAT and CDR2 FQNNGV. With 3 bases removed from V and 0 bases from J, the gap between germline ends came to 9 bases. The CDR3 runs 14 residues. This CDR3 reads CASSLGISSYEQYF. The CDR3 DNA reads TGTGCCAGCAGCTTGGGCATAAGCTCCTACGAGCAGTACTTC.

The V and J genes are TRBV7-2 and TRBJ2-7; 9 bases are shared with TRBD1. Germline V gives CDR1 SGHTA, CDR2 FQGNSA. Trimming cost V 5 bases and J 0 bases; bases outside gene matches: 5. The CDR3 extends over 15 amino acids. The CDR3 nucleotides are TGTGCCAGCAGCCTTGGACAGGGGTCCTCCTACGAGCAGTACTTC. It specifies CASSLGQGSSYEQYF.

This clone appeared once. The genes are TRBV9 and TRBJ1-1, with D perhaps matching TRBD1 (5 bases). The germline V gene encodes CDR1 SGDLS and CDR2 YYNGEE. Deletions cut 3 bases from V and 2 bases from J, with 17 bases between. The CDR3 totals 16 residues. The CDR3 region has the DNA TGTGCCAGCAGCGGATCAGTGACAGCGCATAACACTGAAGCTTTCTTT. Translating it yields CASSGSVTAHNTEAFF.

The chain uses TRBV11-3 and TRBJ2-7; 13 bases fit TRBD2. The ends lost 5 bases at V and 6 bases at J; junction bases unmatched: 10. The CDR3 consists of 16 residues. Germline CDR1 reads SGHNT; CDR2 reads YENEEA. The CDR3 protein is CASSPRTSGSASEQYF. CDR3 in DNA: TGTGCCAGCAGCCCTCGGACTAGCGGGAGTGCTAGCGAGCAGTACTTC.

The chain employs TRBV15 and TRBJ1-1; D remains ambiguous. Between the trimmed V and J ends, which lost 9 bases and 1 base, there was a span of 12 bases. From germline, CDR1 is LNHNV and CDR2 YYDKDF (reference sequence). The CDR3 spans 13 residues. This chain's CDR3 is CATGWRKNTEAFF. CDR3 nucleotide sequence: TGTGCCACGGGATGGAGGAAGAACACTGAAGCTTTCTTT.

The chain has TRBV11-2 and TRBJ2-7; 7 bases are shared with TRBD1. CDR1 and CDR2 (germline): SGHAT, FQNNGV. V trimming: 1 base; J trimming: 0 bases; junction bases outside the gene matches: 3. The CDR3 is 15 residues long. CDR3 sequence (DNA): TGTGCCAGCAGCTTAGCGGGGACAGCCTCCTACGAGCAGTACTTC. It is translated as CASSLAGTASYEQYF.

This chain uses TRBV5-1 with TRBJ2-5; possibly TRBD1 for D (6 bases). This CDR3 contains 18 residues. Germline V gene sequence: CDR1 SGHRS, CDR2 YFSETQ. Trimming removed 5 bases from V and 1 base from J, with 24 bases in between. The CDR3 coding sequence is TGCGCCAGCAGATGGGGGTCTAACAGGGTAGGTCTCCAAGAGACCCAGTACTTC. This encodes CASRWGSNRVGLQETQYF. Complete variable domain (other parts from reference TRBV5-1 and TRBJ2-5): KAGVTQTPRYLIKTRGQQVTLSCSPISGHRSVSWYQQTPGQGLQFLFEYFSETQRNKGNFPGRFSGRQFSNSRSEMNVSTLELGDSALYLCASRWGSNRVGLQETQYFGPGTRLLVL.

The chain links TRBV11-3 to TRBJ1-4; D is ambiguous. Between the trimmed V and J ends, which lost 0 bases and 6 bases, there was a span of 14 bases. CDR1 and CDR2 from the germline V gene are SGHNT and YENEEA. CDR3 length equals 16 residues. The CDR3 is CASSLDPRVVDEKLFF. CDR3 nucleotide sequence: TGTGCCAGCAGCTTAGATCCGCGAGTAGTAGATGAAAAACTGTTTTTT. The full variable domain, with the rest looked up from reference TRBV11-3 and TRBJ1-4, is EAGVVQSPRYKIIEKKQPVAFWCNPISGHNTLYWYLQNLGQGPELLIRYENEEAVDDSQLPKDRFSAERLKGVDSTLKIQPAELGDSAVYLCASSLDPRVVDEKLFFGSGTQLSVL.

The CDR3 spells CASSILGSGANVLTF. The CDR3 DNA reads as TGTGCCAGCAGCATACTCGGCTCTGGGGCCAACGTCCTGACTTTC. This chain uses TRBV7-8 with TRBJ2-6; D gene unclear. V was cut by 5 bases and J by 0 bases, with 8 bases left in between. This CDR3 region has 15 residues. CDR1 is SGHVS and CDR2 is FQNEAQ in the germline V gene. The full variable domain, completed using reference TRBV7-8 and TRBJ2-6, is GAGVSQSPRYKVAKRGQDVALRCDPISGHVSLFWYQQALGQGPEFLTYFQNEAQLDKSGLPSDRFFAERPEGSVSTLKIQRTQQEDSAVYLCASSILGSGANVLTFGAGSRLTVL.

This chain joins TRBV27 and TRBJ2-2; possibly TRBD2 for D (5 bases). Germline assignment: CDR1 MNHEY and CDR2 SMNVEV (reference sequence). The CDR3 loop spans 14 amino acids. Trimming left V 9 bases short and J 5 bases short, with 16 bases between. The CDR3 loop is CASSFGPGTGELFF. The DNA for the CDR3 is TGTGCCAGTTCTTTTGGGCCGGGGACCGGGGAGCTGTTTTTT.

This clone was detected a few times. V gene TRBV7-8 combines with J gene TRBJ1-4; a weak D match, TRBD1 (6 bases). Trimming took off 3 bases at V and 7 bases at J, with 18 bases between the two ends. Germline V gene sequence: CDR1 SGHVS, CDR2 FQNEAQ. This CDR3 has 16 amino acids. This chain's CDR3 is CASSFRQPSRGEKLFF. In DNA form, the CDR3 reads TGTGCCAGCAGCTTCCGACAGCCCAGCAGGGGTGAAAAACTGTTTTTT.

This clone was seen a single time. One end of the junction fails to match germline, which may point to a read error. The V gene is TRBV7-9, the J gene TRBJ2-2, with D hard to call. The CDR3 has 11 residues. Germline V gives CDR1 SEHNR, CDR2 FQNEAQ (reference sequence). As DNA, the CDR3 is TGTGCTAGCATAAACACCGGGGAGCTGTTTTTT. The encoded protein is CASINTGELFF.